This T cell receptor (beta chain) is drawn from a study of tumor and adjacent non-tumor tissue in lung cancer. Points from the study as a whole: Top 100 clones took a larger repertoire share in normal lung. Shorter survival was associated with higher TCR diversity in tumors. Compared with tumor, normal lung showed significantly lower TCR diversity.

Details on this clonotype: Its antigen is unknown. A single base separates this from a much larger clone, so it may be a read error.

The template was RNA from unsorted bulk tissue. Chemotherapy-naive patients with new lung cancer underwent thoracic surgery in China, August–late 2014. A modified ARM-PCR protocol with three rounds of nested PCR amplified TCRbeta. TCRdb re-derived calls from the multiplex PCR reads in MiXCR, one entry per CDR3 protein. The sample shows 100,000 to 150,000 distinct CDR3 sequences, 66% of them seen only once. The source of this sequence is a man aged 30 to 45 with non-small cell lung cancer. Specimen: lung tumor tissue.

In nucleotides, the CDR3 is TGCGCCAGCAGCTTGGTGGGACAGTTCACATATACGCAGTATTTT. This gives the protein CASSLVGQFTYTQYF. The chain carries TRBV5-1 and TRBJ2-3, with 7 bases aligning to TRBD1. The CDR3 spans 15 residues. Germline CDR1 SGHRS, CDR2 YFSETQ.